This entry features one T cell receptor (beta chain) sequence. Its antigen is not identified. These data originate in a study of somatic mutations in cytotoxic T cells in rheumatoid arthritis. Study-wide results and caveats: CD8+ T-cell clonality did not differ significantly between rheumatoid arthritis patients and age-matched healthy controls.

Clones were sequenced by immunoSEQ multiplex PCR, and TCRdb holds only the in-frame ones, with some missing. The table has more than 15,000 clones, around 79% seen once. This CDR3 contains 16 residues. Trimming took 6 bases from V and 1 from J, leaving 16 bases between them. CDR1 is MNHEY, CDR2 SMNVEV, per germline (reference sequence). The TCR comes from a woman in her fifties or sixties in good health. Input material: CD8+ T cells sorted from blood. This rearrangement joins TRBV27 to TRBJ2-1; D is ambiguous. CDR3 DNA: TGTGCCAGCAGCTCCCCCGTGGCAGGTTCCTACAATGAGCAGTTCTTC. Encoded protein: CASSSPVAGSYNEQFF.